One sample yielded the 10 T cell receptor beta chains listed below, sequenced in a study of T-cell memory formation after mild COVID-19. TCRdb ran MiXCR on the 5' RACE reads and lists one entry per CDR3 protein. Found here are around 400,000 distinct CDR3 sequences, 20% to 25% of them singletons; the top ten hold about 8.7%. Sequencing was done on a sample of PBMCs or a T cell subset sorted from them (not recorded which). The receptors come from an adult woman who had mild COVID-19 (a few samples of this study predate the infection). Cell type and time point are not known.

This clonotype was detected only a few times. CDR3 residues: CASSPGDRDNEQFF. DNA for the CDR3: TGCGCCAGCAGCCCCGGGGACAGAGACAATGAGCAGTTCTTC. The chain recombines TRBV5-1 with TRBJ2-1, with 7 bases identical to TRBD1. Germline CDR1 is SGHRS and CDR2 is YFSETQ. This CDR3 region has 14 residues. Germline trimming cut 4 bases from V and 5 bases from J; bases unmatched to any gene: 6.

The chain joins TRBV29-1 to TRBJ1-1; perhaps TRBD1 as D (6 bases). V shed 7 bases and J shed 1 base, with 22 bases lying between them. Germline CDR1 SQVTM, CDR2 ANQGSEA. This CDR3 region has 16 residues. The CDR3 sequence is CSAKGGLDQTNTEAFF. The CDR3 bases are TGCAGCGCCAAGGGGGGATTAGACCAGACGAACACTGAAGCTTTCTTT. Based on the CDR3 plus reference TRBV29-1 and TRBJ1-1, the full variable domain is SAVISQKPSRDICQRGTSLTIQCQVDSQVTMMFWYRQQPGQSLTLIATANQGSEATYESGFVIDKFPISRPNLTFSTLTVSNMSPEDSSIYLCSAKGGLDQTNTEAFFGQGTRLTVV.

The rearrangement links TRBV12-3 or TRBV12-4 to TRBJ1-1, with D perhaps TRBD1 (6 bases). The CDR3 is 15 amino acids. Trimming cost V 6 bases and J 9 bases, with 23 bases left between them. DNA for the CDR3: TGTGCCAGCAGCCTACGCCCGGGGGGCGCGACCAAAGCTTTCTTT. Translating gives CASSLRPGGATKAFF.

This chain uses TRBV5-4 with TRBJ2-1, with 10 nucleotides matching TRBD2. V dropped 4 bases and J dropped 0; count of bases not matched to a gene: 10. The CDR3 runs to 18 residues. Germline assignment: CDR1 SGHNT and CDR2 YYREEE (reference sequence). The CDR3 DNA reads TGTGCCAGCAGCGGGGTGGGGACTAGCGTTTCCTCCTACAATGAGCAGTTCTTC. Translating gives CASSGVGTSVSSYNEQFF. Complete variable domain (other parts from reference TRBV5-4 and TRBJ2-1): ETGVTQSPTHLIKTRGQQVTLRCSSQSGHNTVSWYQQALGQGPQFIFQYYREEENGRGNFPPRFSGLQFPNYSSELNVNALELDDSALYLCASSGVGTSVSSYNEQFFGPGTRLTVL.

The V and J genes are TRBV15 and TRBJ2-5; D gene ambiguous. The CDR3 length is 14 residues. Per germline, CDR1 LNHNV and CDR2 YYDKDF (reference sequence). V shed 1 base and J shed 2 bases, with 8 bases lying between them. In DNA, the CDR3 is TGTGCCACCAGCAGAGCTCCTAGACAAGAGACCCAGTACTTC. Translated, it gives CATSRAPRQETQYF.

Written as DNA, the CDR3 is TGTGCCAGCAGAGGAAGTGGGTACAATGAGCAGTTCTTC. This codes for CASRGSGYNEQFF. The gene calls are TRBV6-1 and TRBJ2-1; D is uncertain. Germline lookup yields CDR1 MNHNS and CDR2 SASEGT. This CDR3 is built from 13 residues. Trimming stripped 6 bases from V and 4 bases from J, with 10 bases between.

This clonotype came up a few times. The chain has TRBV7-9 and TRBJ1-5, with D possibly being TRBD1 (6 bases). Germline V gives CDR1 SEHNR, CDR2 FQNEAQ (reference sequence). The CDR3 has 16 residues. V was shortened by 5 bases and J by 2 bases, with 16 bases between the two germline ends. CDR3 residues: CASSHTGLTGNQPQHF. CDR3 nucleotide sequence: TGTGCCAGCAGCCACACAGGGTTGACCGGCAATCAGCCCCAGCATTTT.

The chain couples TRBV20-1 to TRBJ2-1, with TRBD2 matching over 8 bases. The V gene's germline CDR1 is DFQATT and CDR2 SNEGSKA (reference sequence). J lost 5 bases, V lost 3 bases, and 3 bases had no gene match. The CDR3 is 13 amino acids. The CDR3 nucleotides read TGCAGTGCTAGCGGGAGGGCCAACAATGAGCAGTTCTTC. It translates to CSASGRANNEQFF.

V usage is TRBV18 and J usage is TRBJ2-1; TRBD2 matches at 14 bases. This CDR3 spans 16 amino acids. V was pared by 6 bases and J by 9 bases, with 10 bases of the junction left unmatched. Germline V gene lookup returns CDR1 KGHSH and CDR2 LQKENI. The CDR3 bases are TGTGCCAGCTCTCAGACTGGGACTAGCGGGAGATTTGAGCAGTTCTTC. Translating gives CASSQTGTSGRFEQFF.

This sequence joins TRBV18 and TRBJ1-3; D is unresolved. The germline V and J ends were trimmed by 3 bases and 2 bases, with 11 bases remaining between them. CDR3 length: 15 residues. Germline V CDR1 and CDR2: KGHSH, LQKENI. In DNA, the CDR3 is TGTGCCAGCTCACCGAGTGGGAGTACTGGAAACACCATATATTTT. It yields the protein CASSPSGSTGNTIYF. Complete variable domain (other parts from reference TRBV18 and TRBJ1-3): NAGVMQNPRHLVRRRGQEARLRCSPMKGHSHVYWYRQLPEEGLKFMVYLQKENIIDESGMPKERFSAEFPKEGPSILRIQQVVRGDSAAYFCASSPSGSTGNTIYFGEGSWLTVV.